This T cell receptor beta chain emerged from a study of CD8 T cells in Susac syndrome. The authors reverse transcribed roughly 0.5 to 1 ug RNA with random hexamers. TCRdb fed the immunoSEQ multiplex PCR reads into MiXCR, producing one record per CDR3 protein. Of some 100,000 distinct CDR3 sequences listed, around nine tenths were seen once; the top ten hold more than 0.13%. This CDR3 has 12 residues. The germline CDR1 and CDR2 sequences are SGHDT and YYEEEE. The V and J ends lost 0 bases and 6 bases respectively, with 4 bases between them. In blood CD8+ and CD4+ T cells, TCR beta underwent sequencing.

The receptor was isolated from a human donor in good health. The chain is built from TRBV5-6 and TRBJ1-5; D remains unclear. The specimen was CD4+ T cells from PBMCs. CDR3 in DNA: TGTGCCAGCAGCTTGGGGGCTCAGCCCCAGCATTTT. Translated: CASSLGAQPQHF.